Each of the 18 T cell receptor beta chains below was sequenced from the same sample in a study of blood T cell repertoires in COVID-19. Sequencing was performed with immunoSEQ multiplex PCR; in TCRdb, only in-frame clones are kept and a portion is missing. The table shows about 98,000 clones, with around 86% occurring only once. Material for sequencing was peripheral blood. The receptor set was obtained from a man in his forties or fifties with active or convalescent COVID-19.

V and J are TRBV3-1 (or the pseudogene TRBV3-2) and TRBJ2-1; 7 bases map to TRBD2. Germline V gene lookup returns CDR1 LGHDT and CDR2 YNNKEL (reference sequence). The CDR3 runs to 15 residues. The J segment lost 4 bases and the V segment lost 2 bases, leaving 5 bases of the junction unmatched. CDR3 protein: CASSQRGVGYNEQFF. The CDR3 DNA is TGTGCCAGCAGCCAACGGGGGGTTGGATACAATGAGCAGTTCTTC.

The chain is built from TRBV28 and TRBJ1-4, with 9 bases identical to TRBD1. CDR1 is MDHEN and CDR2 is SYDVKM in the germline V gene. The CDR3 runs 14 residues. The trim removed 4 bases at V and 7 bases at J, leaving 4 bases unmatched. Here the CDR3 reads CASSSGQGPEKLFF. DNA of the CDR3: TGTGCCAGCAGTTCTGGACAGGGGCCTGAAAAACTGTTTTTT.

This clone has a single count. V usage is TRBV10-1 and J usage is TRBJ1-6, with D perhaps TRBD1 (5 bases). Germline lookup yields CDR1 WNHNN and CDR2 SYGVQD (reference sequence). V lost 3 bases and J lost 8, with 8 bases in between. The CDR3 loop spans 13 amino acids. The CDR3 loop reads CASSEQVDSPLHF. The DNA for the CDR3 is TGCGCCAGCAGTGAACAGGTGGATTCACCCCTCCACTTT.

The chain is built from TRBV3-1 (or the pseudogene TRBV3-2) and TRBJ2-5; 10 bases map to TRBD1. The V and J ends lost 4 bases and 5 bases, in that order; junction bases with no gene match: 7. The CDR3 is 15 amino acids. CDR1 and CDR2 (germline): LGHDT, YNNKEL (reference sequence). The CDR3: CASSPQTGGVETQYF. CDR3 DNA sequence: TGTGCCAGCAGCCCCCAGACAGGGGGCGTGGAGACCCAGTACTTC.

This chain links TRBV24-1 with TRBJ2-1, with D perhaps matching TRBD1 (6 bases). Germline V gene lookup returns CDR1 KGHDR and CDR2 SFDVKD. This CDR3 has 15 amino acids. V lost 5 bases and J lost 9, with 19 bases in between. CDR3 sequence: CATSVPSGDTSEQFF. CDR3 coding DNA: TGTGCCACCAGTGTTCCTTCAGGGGATACGAGTGAGCAGTTCTTC.

The CDR3 region has the DNA TGTGCCAGCAGTTCTCGGGAAGACGGGGAGCTGTTTTTT. The encoded protein is CASSSREDGELFF. The chain uses TRBV2 and TRBJ2-2; D is possibly TRBD2 (5 bases). Germline V gene lookup returns CDR1 SNHLY and CDR2 FYNNEI. The CDR3 runs 13 residues. Trimming removed 5 bases from V and 7 bases from J, with 11 bases in between.

The chain couples TRBV15 to TRBJ1-4; 11 bases agree with TRBD1. This CDR3 comprises 16 residues. The germline V gene has CDR1 LNHNV and CDR2 YYDKDF (reference sequence). V shed 0 bases, J shed 7 bases, and the junction held 4 bases outside the gene matches. The CDR3 nucleotides are TGTGCCACCAGCAGAGATGGGGACAGGGGGGGTGAAAAACTGTTTTTT. Protein: CATSRDGDRGGEKLFF.

The chain links TRBV7-9 to TRBJ1-2; tentative D call: TRBD1 (5 bases). In germline, CDR1 is SEHNR, CDR2 FQNEAQ (reference sequence). The CDR3 runs to 14 residues. Trimming removed 7 bases from V and 9 bases from J, with 21 bases in between. The CDR3 DNA follows: TGTGCCAGCACCGACACAGGAGCGGGGTCGAGCTACACCTTC. This translates into CASTDTGAGSSYTF.

This chain uses TRBV7-9 with TRBJ1-1; the match to TRBD1 covers 7 bases. Germline lookup yields CDR1 SEHNR and CDR2 FQNEAQ (reference sequence). V trimming: 5 bases; J trimming: 1 base; junction bases outside the gene matches: 7. The CDR3 has 15 residues. The CDR3 DNA reads TGTGCCAGCAGCCCACAGGGGCTCAGGAACACTGAAGCTTTCTTT. Amino acids: CASSPQGLRNTEAFF.

The chain links TRBV6-6 to TRBJ2-2, with 7 positions matching TRBD1. The V and J ends lost 8 bases and 2 bases, in that order; junction bases with no gene match: 5. CDR1 and CDR2 from the germline V gene are MNHNY and SVGAGI (reference sequence). The length of the CDR3 is 14 residues. The CDR3 sequence: CASYRGQNTGELFF. Here the CDR3 DNA reads TGTGCCAGCTACAGGGGACAAAACACCGGGGAGCTGTTTTTT.

This clone has only a few counts. The chain couples TRBV9 to TRBJ1-1, with D perhaps TRBD1 (5 bases). The CDR3 extends over 15 amino acids. V dropped 4 bases and J dropped 1 base, with 14 bases sitting between them. Per germline, CDR1 SGDLS and CDR2 YYNGEE. This CDR3 is CASSPQVFENTEAFF. CDR3 in DNA: TGTGCCAGCAGCCCACAGGTTTTCGAGAACACTGAAGCTTTCTTT.

The CDR3, as DNA: TGTGCCAGCAGTCTAGCGGGGACCTCGGATGAGCAGTTCTTC. Translation gives CASSLAGTSDEQFF. This chain connects TRBV7-9 to TRBJ2-1, with 9 nucleotides matching TRBD2. V lost 6 bases and J lost 8; bases outside the gene matches: 8. Germline V CDR1 and CDR2: SEHNR, FQNEAQ (reference sequence). The CDR3 runs 14 residues.

The rearrangement links TRBV12-3 or TRBV12-4 to TRBJ2-1; D is uncertain. With 5 bases removed from V and 12 bases from J, the gap between germline ends came to 14 bases. The CDR3 contains 12 residues. CDR3 nucleotides: TGTGCCAGCAGTCCGTCAATTTTCGGGCAGTTCTTC. As protein: CASSPSIFGQFF.

J is TRBJ2-2 and V is TRBV15; 8 nucleotides match TRBD1. Germline-derived CDR1 and CDR2 are LNHNV and YYDKDF (reference sequence). With V trimmed by 6 bases and J by 5 bases, 8 bases remained unmatched. This CDR3 region has 15 residues. CDR3 in amino acids: CATRPGQVATGELFF. In DNA form, the CDR3 reads TGTGCCACCAGACCGGGACAGGTGGCTACCGGGGAGCTGTTTTTT.

This clone was detected only once. The chain uses TRBV5-1 and TRBJ2-5, with TRBD2 matching over 15 bases. The CDR3 spans 17 residues. V shed 3 bases and J 5 bases; nucleotides not matched to a gene: 8. From germline, CDR1 is SGHRS and CDR2 YFSETQ. Here the CDR3 DNA reads TGCGCCAGCAGCTACCCCGGACTAGCGGGGGGGCGTGAGACCCAGTACTTC. Translating gives CASSYPGLAGGRETQYF.

V and J are TRBV10-3 and TRBJ1-6, with D unclear. Germline V gene data show CDR1 as ENHRY and CDR2 as SYGVKD. The CDR3 consists of 13 residues. V was trimmed by 0 bases and J by 10 bases, leaving 7 bases between them. The CDR3 reads CAISESSKSPLHF. Here the CDR3 DNA reads TGTGCCATCAGTGAGTCGAGTAAATCACCCCTCCACTTT.

The chain is built from TRBV7-6 and TRBJ1-1; D ambiguous. The germline V gene encodes CDR1 SGHVS and CDR2 FNYEAQ. Trimming stripped 2 bases from V and 4 bases from J, with 11 bases between. CDR3 length equals 14 residues. CDR3 bases: TGTGCCAGCAGCTTAACCGGGGTCGGCACTGAAGCTTTCTTT. This codes for CASSLTGVGTEAFF.

This clone has only a few counts. The chain combines TRBV10-3 with TRBJ1-3; the match to TRBD1 covers 8 bases. The germline gives CDR1 ENHRY, CDR2 SYGVKD. The length of the CDR3 is 14 residues. J was trimmed by 2 bases and V by 6 bases; bases with no gene match: 3. CDR3 sequence reads: CAISLQGAGNTIYF. As DNA, the CDR3 is TGTGCCATCAGCTTACAGGGGGCTGGAAACACCATATATTTT.